These 20 T cell receptor beta chains were all obtained from the same sample, sequenced in a study of shared clonotypes between healthy human individuals. The repertoire was sequenced with immunoSEQ multiplex PCR; TCRdb's copy has only in-frame clones and lacks some. The sample carries 450,000 to 500,000 clones, 81% recorded once. The sample taken for sequencing was PBMCs. Source of these receptors: a woman between 40 and 55 years old in good health. Some clones in this sample may be carry-over from other donors' samples.

In this sample, this clone turned up once. The rearrangement uses TRBV7-2 and TRBJ1-1; 11 bases are a match to TRBD1. The CDR3 consists of 17 residues. Trimming at V came to 5 bases and at J to 1 base, leaving 9 bases not matched to a gene. In germline, CDR1 is SGHTA, CDR2 FQGNSA. CDR3 in amino acids: CASSRRRTGGTNTEAFF. CDR3 nucleotides: TGTGCCAGCAGCCGCCGTAGGACAGGGGGCACGAACACTGAAGCTTTCTTT.

The chain employs TRBV28 and TRBJ1-2; D is ambiguous. This CDR3 is built from 14 residues. V dropped 2 bases and J dropped 8 bases, with 15 bases sitting between them. Germline CDR1 reads MDHEN; CDR2 reads SYDVKM. CDR3 region: CASSLVWADGGYTF. The DNA of the CDR3 is TGTGCCAGCAGTTTAGTCTGGGCGGATGGAGGCTACACCTTC.

V and J are TRBV9 and TRBJ1-2; D is undetermined. This CDR3 has 12 residues. Germline assignment: CDR1 SGDLS and CDR2 YYNGEE. V was clipped by 0 bases and J by 4 bases, with 4 bases between them. The CDR3 sequence: CASSVGSYGYTF. Written as DNA, the CDR3 is TGTGCCAGCAGCGTAGGAAGCTATGGCTACACCTTC.

Points on this clone: Different DNA sequences within this sample yield the same CDR3. The rearrangement joins TRBV5-1 to TRBJ1-5; D is unresolved. Trimming took off 0 bases at V and 1 base at J, with 5 bases between the two ends. This CDR3 has 14 residues. Germline CDR1 reads SGHRS; CDR2 reads YFSETQ. CDR3 sequence reads: CASSLDGSNQPQHF. In DNA, the CDR3 is TGCGCCAGCAGCTTGGACGGAAGCAATCAGCCCCAGCATTTT.

The rearrangement joins TRBV4-1 to TRBJ1-5; 11 bases are shared with TRBD1. The CDR3 has 15 residues. Looked up from germline, CDR1 is MGHRA and CDR2 is YSYEKL. The V segment lost 5 bases and the J segment 4 bases; nucleotides outside the gene matches: 4. The CDR3 is CASSGQGAGNQPQHF. Here the CDR3 DNA reads TGCGCCAGCAGCGGACAGGGGGCAGGTAATCAGCCCCAGCATTTT.

V and J are TRBV11-2 and TRBJ2-5, with 13 bases aligning to TRBD2. The ends lost 5 bases at V and 5 bases at J; junction bases unmatched: 8. Germline V gene sequence: CDR1 SGHAT, CDR2 FQNNGV. The CDR3 totals 16 residues. The CDR3 sequence: CASSRTSGRAQETQYF. The CDR3 nucleotides are TGTGCCAGCAGCCGTACTAGCGGGAGGGCCCAGGAGACCCAGTACTTC.

V and J are TRBV7-9 and TRBJ2-5, with D uncertain. Germline V gene lookup returns CDR1 SEHNR and CDR2 FQNEAQ (reference sequence). The CDR3 extends over 14 amino acids. V lost 1 base and J lost 9, with 15 bases in between. The CDR3 loop is CASSLVAEGWAQYF. CDR3 nucleotides: TGTGCCAGCAGCTTAGTAGCTGAAGGTTGGGCCCAGTACTTC.

Worth noting for this clone: A far larger clone is only one base removed, so a read error is likely. In the same sample, other DNA sequences code for this CDR3. The V call is TRBV6-1, the J call TRBJ1-5; TRBD1 agrees at 7 bases. This CDR3 is built from 14 residues. The germline V gene has CDR1 MNHNS and CDR2 SASEGT. CDR3 in amino acids: CASSEGFEGQPQHF. In DNA form, the CDR3 reads TGTGCCAGCAGTGAGGGTTTTGAGGGACAGCCACAGCATTTT.

This clone showed up just a few times. This chain joins TRBV29-1 and TRBJ2-3; D not certain. Germline V gene lookup returns CDR1 SQVTM and CDR2 ANQGSEA. CDR3 length equals 15 residues. Deletions cut 6 bases from V and 4 bases from J, with 20 bases between. This CDR3 reads CSVDNRTVWADTQYF. The CDR3 bases are TGCAGCGTCGATAACCGGACGGTGTGGGCAGATACGCAGTATTTT.

The rearrangement joins TRBV28 to TRBJ1-1; the D gene is possibly TRBD1 (6 bases). Per germline, CDR1 MDHEN and CDR2 SYDVKM. V dropped 2 bases and J dropped 4 bases, with 11 bases sitting between them. The CDR3 totals 14 residues. This CDR3 reads CASSLTGLGTEAFF. CDR3 DNA sequence: TGTGCCAGCAGTTTAACAGGGCTGGGCACTGAAGCTTTCTTT.

This clone has ten or more counts. The same CDR3 arises from other DNA sequences in this sample as well. The rearrangement links TRBV9 to TRBJ2-7, with D perhaps TRBD2 (5 bases). The CDR3 contains 15 residues. Trimming pared 0 bases from V and 0 bases from J, leaving 10 bases between. CDR1 is SGDLS and CDR2 is YYNGEE in the germline V gene. CDR3 coding DNA: TGTGCCAGCAGCGTAGGAGGGTCCCTCTCCTACGAGCAGTACTTC. The encoded protein is CASSVGGSLSYEQYF.

The CDR3 sequence: CASSTFWGGGYEQYF. In nucleotides, the CDR3 is TGTGCCAGCAGCACCTTTTGGGGAGGGGGCTACGAGCAGTACTTC. The chain uses TRBV7-2 and TRBJ2-7, with D possibly TRBD2 on 7 matching bases. Germline CDR1 reads SGHTA; CDR2 reads FQGNSA. CDR3 length: 15 residues. Trimming pared 5 bases from V and 3 bases from J, leaving 17 bases between.

Remarks on this clone: A much more abundant neighbour one base away suggests this may be a read error. This sequence joins TRBV2 and TRBJ2-7, with a tentative D call TRBD1 (6 bases). Germline V gene lookup returns CDR1 SNHLY and CDR2 FYNNEI. The CDR3 contains 16 residues. V lost 4 bases and J 4 bases, leaving 20 bases between the germline ends. In DNA, the CDR3 is TGTGCCAGCAGTGGGGGGCCTGGGTCGATCCCTTACGAGCAGTACTTC. As protein: CASSGGPGSIPYEQYF.

The chain employs TRBV6-5 and TRBJ1-2, with a tentative D call TRBD1 (5 bases). CDR1 MNHEY and CDR2 SVGAGI come from the germline V gene. CDR3 length equals 13 residues. Trimming took 3 bases from V and 7 from J, leaving 12 bases between them. The CDR3 sequence is CASSYSTGRGYTF. CDR3 DNA sequence: TGTGCCAGCAGTTATTCCACAGGACGTGGCTACACCTTC.

This clone was counted only a few times. A read error likely explains this, since a far larger clone differs by one base. This chain connects TRBV10-1 to TRBJ2-7, with D possibly matching TRBD2 (6 bases). CDR1 is WNHNN, CDR2 SYGVQD, per germline (reference sequence). The CDR3 runs 15 residues. The CDR3 DNA follows: TGCGCCAGCCGTGAGTCAGGCGGGAAATCCTACGAGCAGTACTTC. It yields the protein CASRESGGKSYEQYF.

The chain uses TRBV4-2 and TRBJ2-2, with D tentatively TRBD2 (5 bases). CDR3 length: 14 residues. Trimming removed 1 base from V and 4 bases from J, with 7 bases in between. From germline, CDR1 is LGHNA and CDR2 YNFKEQ. This CDR3 is CASSQGRGTGELFF. The CDR3 DNA reads as TGTGCCAGCAGCCAAGGACGGGGCACCGGGGAGCTGTTTTTT.

V is TRBV29-1 and J is TRBJ2-7; 7 bases are shared with TRBD1. Per germline, CDR1 SQVTM and CDR2 ANQGSEA. J gave up 2 bases and V 7 bases, and 8 bases lay outside the gene matches. The CDR3 runs 13 residues. CDR3 protein: CSARQGSPYEQYF. Written as DNA, the CDR3 is TGCAGCGCCCGACAGGGTTCCCCCTACGAGCAGTACTTC.

This clone was recorded only once. A far larger clone is one nucleotide away, so this likely arose from a read error. This CDR3 is CASSSQRGRGAFF. The DNA of the CDR3 is TGTGCCAGCAGCTCCCAGAGAGGTCGGGGAGCTTTCTTT. V usage is TRBV7-3 and J usage is TRBJ1-1; no definite D call. This CDR3 region has 13 residues. Germline lookup yields CDR1 SGHTA and CDR2 FQGTGA. V lost 4 bases to trimming and J lost 10 bases, with 16 bases between them.

V and J are TRBV7-9 and TRBJ2-5; TRBD1 matches at 8 bases. The J call could be wrong; TRBJ2-7 is a better fit for the DNA end. The CDR3 consists of 12 residues. The germline V gene encodes CDR1 SEHNR and CDR2 FQNEAQ (reference sequence). CDR3 nucleotides: TGTGCCAGCAGCCCGGACAGGGACGAGCAGTACTTC. This encodes CASSPDRDEQYF.

This clone came up many times. This sequence joins TRBV28 and TRBJ2-6; the D is unclear. This CDR3 contains 17 residues. V was cut by 5 bases and J by 0 bases, with 14 bases left in between. The germline gives CDR1 MDHEN, CDR2 SYDVKM. CDR3 protein: CASSRSGYYSGANVLTF. The CDR3 DNA sequence: TGTGCCAGCAGTCGGTCCGGGTACTACTCTGGGGCCAACGTCCTGACTTTC.